The 3 T cell receptor beta chains reported below all come from one sample, sequenced in a study of control samples from healthy donors and cancer patients. Sequencing was performed with immunoSEQ multiplex PCR; in TCRdb, only in-frame clones are kept and a portion is missing. The sample holds approximately 170,000 clones, nearly 90% seen once. Sequencing was done on a sample of blood. Every receptor here comes from a woman aged 45-59 years in good health.

This clone is a singleton in its sample. CDR3 residues: CATSGRWDEAQHF. Here the CDR3 DNA reads TGTGCCACCAGTGGTAGGTGGGACGAGGCGCAGCATTTT. The chain employs TRBV24-1 and TRBJ1-5, with D maybe TRBD1 (5 bases). Germline assignment: CDR1 KGHDR and CDR2 SFDVKD. Trimming removed 5 bases from V and 13 bases from J, with 17 bases in between. The CDR3 is 13 amino acids.

The V call is TRBV20-1, the J call TRBJ2-7; 13 bases fit TRBD2. From germline, CDR1 is DFQATT and CDR2 SNEGSKA (reference sequence). The CDR3 sequence is 18 residues long. With V trimmed by 3 bases and J by 2 bases, 13 bases remained unmatched. The CDR3 DNA reads as TGCAGTGCTAGTTCAGCTTATAGACTAGCGGGGGGAGCCTACGAGCAGTACTTC. Residues: CSASSAYRLAGGAYEQYF.

With regard to this clone: The sample holds other DNA sequences that translate to the same CDR3. V is TRBV18 and J is TRBJ1-4; D remains unclear. With 2 bases removed from V and 0 bases from J, the gap between germline ends came to 4 bases. The CDR3 totals 14 residues. The germline V gene has CDR1 KGHSH and CDR2 LQKENI. As DNA, the CDR3 is TGTGCCAGCTCACCAGGGGCAACTAATGAAAAACTGTTTTTT. It codes for CASSPGATNEKLFF.